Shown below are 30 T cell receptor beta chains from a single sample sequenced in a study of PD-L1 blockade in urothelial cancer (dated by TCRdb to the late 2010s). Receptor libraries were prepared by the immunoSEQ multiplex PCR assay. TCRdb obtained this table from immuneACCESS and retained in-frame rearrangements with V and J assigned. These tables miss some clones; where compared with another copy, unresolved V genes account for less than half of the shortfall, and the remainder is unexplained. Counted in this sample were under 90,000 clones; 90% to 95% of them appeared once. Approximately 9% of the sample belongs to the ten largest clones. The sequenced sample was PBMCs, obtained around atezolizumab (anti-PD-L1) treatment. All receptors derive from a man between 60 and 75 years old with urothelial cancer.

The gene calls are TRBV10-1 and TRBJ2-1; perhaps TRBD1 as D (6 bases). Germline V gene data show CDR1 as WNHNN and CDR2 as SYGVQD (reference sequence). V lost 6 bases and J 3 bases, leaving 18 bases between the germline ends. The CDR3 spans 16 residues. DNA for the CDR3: TGCGCCAGCAGCGTAATAACAGGGCTGAACTACAATGAGCAGTTCTTC. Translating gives CASSVITGLNYNEQFF.

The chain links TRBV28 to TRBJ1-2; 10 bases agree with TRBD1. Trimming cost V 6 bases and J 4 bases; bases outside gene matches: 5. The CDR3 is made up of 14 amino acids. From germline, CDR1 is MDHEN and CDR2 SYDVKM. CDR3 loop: CASSPGDRGYGYTF. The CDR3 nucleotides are TGTGCCAGCAGCCCTGGGGACAGGGGCTATGGCTACACCTTC.

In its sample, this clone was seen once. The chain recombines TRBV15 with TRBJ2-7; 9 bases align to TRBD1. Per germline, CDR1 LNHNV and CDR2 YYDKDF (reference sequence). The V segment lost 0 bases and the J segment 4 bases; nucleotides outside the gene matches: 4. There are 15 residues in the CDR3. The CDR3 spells CATSRDSGTGYEQYF. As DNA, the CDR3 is TGTGCCACCAGCAGAGATTCCGGGACAGGGTACGAGCAGTACTTC.

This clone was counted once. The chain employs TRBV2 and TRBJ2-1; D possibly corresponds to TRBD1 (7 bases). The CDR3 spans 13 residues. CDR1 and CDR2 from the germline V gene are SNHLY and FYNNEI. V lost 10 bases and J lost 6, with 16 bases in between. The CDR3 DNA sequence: TGTGCCACCGCGGGACAGACTCCCAATGAGCAGTTCTTC. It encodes CATAGQTPNEQFF.

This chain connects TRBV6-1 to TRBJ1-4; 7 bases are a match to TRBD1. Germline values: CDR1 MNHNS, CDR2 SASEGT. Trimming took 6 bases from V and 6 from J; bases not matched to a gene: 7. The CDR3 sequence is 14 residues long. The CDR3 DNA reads TGTGCCAGCAGGCCCGGACAGGTGGATGAAAAACTGTTTTTT. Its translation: CASRPGQVDEKLFF.

The CDR3 is CASSPTTYQETQYF. CDR3 in DNA: TGTGCCAGCAGCCCGACTACCTACCAAGAGACCCAGTACTTC. The V gene is TRBV7-2, the J gene TRBJ2-5; a weak D match, TRBD2 (5 bases). The length of the CDR3 is 14 residues. V was trimmed by 5 bases and J by 0 bases, leaving 10 bases between them. Germline assignment: CDR1 SGHTA and CDR2 FQGNSA.

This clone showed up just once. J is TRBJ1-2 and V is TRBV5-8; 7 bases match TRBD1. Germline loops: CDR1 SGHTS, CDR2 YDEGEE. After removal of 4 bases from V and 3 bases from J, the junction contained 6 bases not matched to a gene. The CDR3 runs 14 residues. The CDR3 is CASSRAQGYYGYTF. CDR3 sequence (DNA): TGTGCCAGCAGCCGGGCACAGGGGTACTATGGCTACACCTTC.

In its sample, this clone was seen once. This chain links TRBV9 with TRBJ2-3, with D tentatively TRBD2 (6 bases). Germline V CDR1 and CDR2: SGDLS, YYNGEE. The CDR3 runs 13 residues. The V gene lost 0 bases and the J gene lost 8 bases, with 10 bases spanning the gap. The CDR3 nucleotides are TGTGCCAGCAGCGTAGTATTGGGGGGTACGCAGTATTTT. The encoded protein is CASSVVLGGTQYF.

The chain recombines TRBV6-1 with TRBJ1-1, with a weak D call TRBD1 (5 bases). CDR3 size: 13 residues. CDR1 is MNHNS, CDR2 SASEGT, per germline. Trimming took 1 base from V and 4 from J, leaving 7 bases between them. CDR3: CASSEGQGTEAFF. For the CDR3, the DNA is TGTGCCAGCAGTGAAGGGCAGGGCACTGAAGCTTTCTTT.

The CDR3 sequence is CASSLSSVRDTQYF. In DNA, the CDR3 is TGTGCCAGCAGCTTAAGTAGCGTTAGGGATACGCAGTATTTT. V gene TRBV7-2 combines with J gene TRBJ2-3; tentative D call: TRBD2 (5 bases). In germline, CDR1 is SGHTA, CDR2 FQGNSA. The CDR3 runs 14 residues. The ends were cut back, 2 bases at V and 6 bases at J, with 12 bases in the middle.

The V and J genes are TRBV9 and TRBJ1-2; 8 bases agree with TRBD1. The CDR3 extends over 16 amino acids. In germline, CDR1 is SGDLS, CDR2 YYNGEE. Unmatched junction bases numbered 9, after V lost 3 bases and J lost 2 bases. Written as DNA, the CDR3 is TGTGCCAGCAGCGGATCGACAGGGGCGACAAACTATGGCTACACCTTC. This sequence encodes CASSGSTGATNYGYTF.

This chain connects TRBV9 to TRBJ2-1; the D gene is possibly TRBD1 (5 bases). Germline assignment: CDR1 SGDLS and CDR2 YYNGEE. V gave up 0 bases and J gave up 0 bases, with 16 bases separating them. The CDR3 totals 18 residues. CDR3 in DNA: TGTGCCAGCAGCGTAGGGGGCGACGCACTCAGCTCCTACAATGAGCAGTTCTTC. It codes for CASSVGGDALSSYNEQFF.

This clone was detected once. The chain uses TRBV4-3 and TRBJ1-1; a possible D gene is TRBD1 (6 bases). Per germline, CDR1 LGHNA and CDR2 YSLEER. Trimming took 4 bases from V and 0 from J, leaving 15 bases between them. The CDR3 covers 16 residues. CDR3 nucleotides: TGCGCCAGCAGCCCCGGGACACCGATTCTGAACACTGAAGCTTTCTTT. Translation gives CASSPGTPILNTEAFF.

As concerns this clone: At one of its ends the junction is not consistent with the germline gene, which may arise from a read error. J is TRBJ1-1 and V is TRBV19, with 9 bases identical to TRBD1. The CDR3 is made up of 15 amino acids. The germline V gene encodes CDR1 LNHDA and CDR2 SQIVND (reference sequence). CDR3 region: CASSPTELRTGATTF. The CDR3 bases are TGTGCCAGTAGTCCAACAGAACTCAGGACAGGGGCCACTACCTTT.

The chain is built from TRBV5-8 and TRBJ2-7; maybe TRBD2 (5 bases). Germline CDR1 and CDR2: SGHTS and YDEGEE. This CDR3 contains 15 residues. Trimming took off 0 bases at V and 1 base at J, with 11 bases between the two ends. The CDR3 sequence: CASSLDMPGSYEQYF. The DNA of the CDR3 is TGTGCCAGCAGCTTGGACATGCCGGGATCCTACGAGCAGTACTTC.

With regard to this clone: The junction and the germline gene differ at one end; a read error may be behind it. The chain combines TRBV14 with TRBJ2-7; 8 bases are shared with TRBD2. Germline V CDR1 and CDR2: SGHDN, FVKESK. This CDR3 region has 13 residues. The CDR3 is CASSQDLRGGRNF. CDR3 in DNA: TGTGCCAGCAGCCAAGATTTACGGGGGGGTCGGAACTTC. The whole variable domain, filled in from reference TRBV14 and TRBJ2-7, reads EAGVTQFPSHSVIEKGQTVTLRCDPISGHDNLYWYRRVMGKEIKFLLHFVKESKQDESGMPNNRFLAERTGGTYSTLKVQPAELEDSGVYFCASSQDLRGGRNFGPGTRLTVT.

CDR3 coding DNA: TGTGCCAGCAGTGACCCGTTATACGGGACAGGAATTTATTGTGAGCAGTTCTTC. Translated: CASSDPLYGTGIYCEQFF. V and J are TRBV6-4 and TRBJ2-1; 8 positions match TRBD1. Germline V gene sequence: CDR1 MRHNA, CDR2 SNTAGT. Trimming removed 2 bases from V and 9 bases from J; junction bases left unmatched: 18. The CDR3 extends over 18 amino acids.

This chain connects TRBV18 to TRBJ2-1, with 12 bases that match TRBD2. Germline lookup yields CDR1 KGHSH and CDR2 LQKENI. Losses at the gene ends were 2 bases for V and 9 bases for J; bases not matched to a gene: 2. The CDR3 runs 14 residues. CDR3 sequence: CASSPTSGRLEQFF. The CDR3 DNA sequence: TGTGCCAGCTCACCAACTAGCGGGAGGCTTGAGCAGTTCTTC.

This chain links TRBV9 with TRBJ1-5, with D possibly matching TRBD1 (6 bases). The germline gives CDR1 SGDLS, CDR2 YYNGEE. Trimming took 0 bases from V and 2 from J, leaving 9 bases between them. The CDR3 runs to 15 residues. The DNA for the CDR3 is TGTGCCAGCAGCGTAGCCCCAGGGGGCAATCAGCCCCAGCATTTT. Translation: CASSVAPGGNQPQHF. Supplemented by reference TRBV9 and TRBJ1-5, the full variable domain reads DSGVTQTPKHLITATGQRVTLRCSPRSGDLSVYWYQQSLDQGLQFLIQYYNGEERAKGNILERFSAQQFPDLHSELNLSSLELGDSALYFCASSVAPGGNQPQHFGDGTRLSIL.

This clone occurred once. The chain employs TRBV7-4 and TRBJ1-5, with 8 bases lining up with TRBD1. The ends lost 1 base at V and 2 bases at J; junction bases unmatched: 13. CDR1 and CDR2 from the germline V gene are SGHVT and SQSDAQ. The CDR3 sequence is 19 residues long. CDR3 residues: CASSLDWAQGAGGNQPQHF. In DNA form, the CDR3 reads TGTGCCAGCAGCTTAGATTGGGCCCAGGGGGCGGGGGGCAATCAGCCCCAGCATTTT.

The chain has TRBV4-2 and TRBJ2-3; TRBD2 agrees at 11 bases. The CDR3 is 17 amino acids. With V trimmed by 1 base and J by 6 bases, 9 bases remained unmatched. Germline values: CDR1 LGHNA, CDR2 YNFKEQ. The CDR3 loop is CASSQAGNSGGADTQYF. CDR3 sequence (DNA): TGTGCCAGCAGCCAAGCAGGAAATAGCGGGGGGGCCGATACGCAGTATTTT.

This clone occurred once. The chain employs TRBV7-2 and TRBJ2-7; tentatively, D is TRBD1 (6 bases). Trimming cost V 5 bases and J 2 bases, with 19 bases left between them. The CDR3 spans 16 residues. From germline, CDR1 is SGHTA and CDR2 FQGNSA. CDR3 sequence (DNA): TGTGCCAGCAGCCCTCAGGGGTTCAATAGTCCCTACGAGCAGTACTTC. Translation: CASSPQGFNSPYEQYF.

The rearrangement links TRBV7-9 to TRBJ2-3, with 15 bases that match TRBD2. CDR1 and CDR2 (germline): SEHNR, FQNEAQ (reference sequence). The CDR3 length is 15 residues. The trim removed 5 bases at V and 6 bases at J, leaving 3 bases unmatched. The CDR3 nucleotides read TGTGCCAGCAGCCTAGGACTAGCGGGGGGGGATACGCAGTATTTT. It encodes CASSLGLAGGDTQYF.

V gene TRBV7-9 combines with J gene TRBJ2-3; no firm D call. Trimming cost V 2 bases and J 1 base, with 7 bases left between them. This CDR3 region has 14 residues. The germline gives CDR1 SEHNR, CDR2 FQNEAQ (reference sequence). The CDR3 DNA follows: TGTGCCAGCAGCTTACCTCAGGGCACAGATACGCAGTATTTT. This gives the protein CASSLPQGTDTQYF.

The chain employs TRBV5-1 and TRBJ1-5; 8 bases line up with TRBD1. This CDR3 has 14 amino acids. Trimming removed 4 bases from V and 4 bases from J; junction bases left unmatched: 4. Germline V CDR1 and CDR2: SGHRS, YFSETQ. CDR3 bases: TGCGCCAGCAGCCAAGGGACAGGAAATCAGCCCCAGCATTTT. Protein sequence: CASSQGTGNQPQHF. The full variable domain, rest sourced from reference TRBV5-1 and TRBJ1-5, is KAGVTQTPRYLIKTRGQQVTLSCSPISGHRSVSWYQQTPGQGLQFLFEYFSETQRNKGNFPGRFSGRQFSNSRSEMNVSTLELGDSALYLCASSQGTGNQPQHFGDGTRLSIL.

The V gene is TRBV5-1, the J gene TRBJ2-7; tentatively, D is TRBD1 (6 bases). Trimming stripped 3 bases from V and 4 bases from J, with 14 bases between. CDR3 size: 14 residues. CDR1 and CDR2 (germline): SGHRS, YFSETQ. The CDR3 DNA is TGCGCCAGCAGCTCACAGGGCAGCCAATACGAGCAGTACTTC. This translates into CASSSQGSQYEQYF.

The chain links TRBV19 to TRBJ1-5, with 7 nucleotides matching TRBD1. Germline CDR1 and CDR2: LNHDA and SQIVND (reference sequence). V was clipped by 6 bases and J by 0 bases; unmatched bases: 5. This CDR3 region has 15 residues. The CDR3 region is CASRPGQHSNQPQHF. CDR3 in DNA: TGTGCCAGTAGACCGGGACAGCATAGCAATCAGCCCCAGCATTTT.

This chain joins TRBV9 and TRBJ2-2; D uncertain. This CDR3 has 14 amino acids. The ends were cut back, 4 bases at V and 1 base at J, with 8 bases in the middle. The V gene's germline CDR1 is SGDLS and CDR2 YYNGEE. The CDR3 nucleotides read TGTGCCAGCAGCTCGCGACAGAACACCGGGGAGCTGTTTTTT. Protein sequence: CASSSRQNTGELFF.

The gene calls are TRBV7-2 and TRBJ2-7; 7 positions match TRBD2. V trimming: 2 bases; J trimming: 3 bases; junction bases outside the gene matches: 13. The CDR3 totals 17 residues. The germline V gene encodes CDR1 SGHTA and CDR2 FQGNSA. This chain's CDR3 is CASSLFSLGEGGYEQYF. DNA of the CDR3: TGTGCCAGCAGCTTATTCTCTTTGGGGGAGGGCGGCTACGAGCAGTACTTC.

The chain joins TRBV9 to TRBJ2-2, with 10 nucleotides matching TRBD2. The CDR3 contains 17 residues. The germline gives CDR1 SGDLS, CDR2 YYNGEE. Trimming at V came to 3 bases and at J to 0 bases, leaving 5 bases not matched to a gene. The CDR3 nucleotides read TGTGCCAGCAGCGGAGTAGCGGGGGGTGCGAACACCGGGGAGCTGTTTTTT. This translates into CASSGVAGGANTGELFF.